This T cell receptor beta chain was identified in a study of cytomegalovirus exposure and HLA in healthy donors. This clone showed up just a few times. V trimming: 5 bases; J trimming: 4 bases; junction bases outside the gene matches: 7. The germline CDR1 and CDR2 sequences are SGHTA and FQGNSA. The CDR3 has 15 amino acids. The PCR ran on 60 Vbeta and 13 Jbeta primers. The data were produced by immunoSEQ multiplex PCR, yet TCRdb's version contains in-frame clones alone and is incomplete. Of about 130,000 clones listed, 74% are singletons. The receptor's source is a man between 35 and 55 years old in good health and CMV-seropositive. This chain joins TRBV7-2 and TRBJ1-2, with 10 nucleotides matching TRBD1. Source material: PBMCs. The CDR3 here is CASSQTGGLGYGYTF. The CDR3 DNA reads TGTGCCAGCAGCCAGACAGGGGGCCTAGGCTATGGCTACACCTTC.